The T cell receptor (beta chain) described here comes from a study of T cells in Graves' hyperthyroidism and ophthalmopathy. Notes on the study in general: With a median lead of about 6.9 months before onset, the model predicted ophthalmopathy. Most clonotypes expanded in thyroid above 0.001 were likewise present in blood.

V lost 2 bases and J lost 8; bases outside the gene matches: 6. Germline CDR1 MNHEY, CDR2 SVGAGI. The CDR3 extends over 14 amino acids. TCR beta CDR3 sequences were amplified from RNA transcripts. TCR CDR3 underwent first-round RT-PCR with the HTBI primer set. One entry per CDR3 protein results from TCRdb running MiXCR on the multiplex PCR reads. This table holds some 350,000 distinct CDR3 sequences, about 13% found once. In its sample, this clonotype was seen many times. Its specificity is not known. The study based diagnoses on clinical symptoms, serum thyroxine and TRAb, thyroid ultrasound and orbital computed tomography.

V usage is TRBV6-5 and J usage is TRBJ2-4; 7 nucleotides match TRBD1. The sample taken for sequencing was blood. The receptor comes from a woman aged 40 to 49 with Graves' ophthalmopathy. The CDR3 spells CASSYRQGVDIQYF. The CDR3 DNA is TGTGCCAGCAGTTACAGGCAGGGGGTGGACATTCAGTACTTC.